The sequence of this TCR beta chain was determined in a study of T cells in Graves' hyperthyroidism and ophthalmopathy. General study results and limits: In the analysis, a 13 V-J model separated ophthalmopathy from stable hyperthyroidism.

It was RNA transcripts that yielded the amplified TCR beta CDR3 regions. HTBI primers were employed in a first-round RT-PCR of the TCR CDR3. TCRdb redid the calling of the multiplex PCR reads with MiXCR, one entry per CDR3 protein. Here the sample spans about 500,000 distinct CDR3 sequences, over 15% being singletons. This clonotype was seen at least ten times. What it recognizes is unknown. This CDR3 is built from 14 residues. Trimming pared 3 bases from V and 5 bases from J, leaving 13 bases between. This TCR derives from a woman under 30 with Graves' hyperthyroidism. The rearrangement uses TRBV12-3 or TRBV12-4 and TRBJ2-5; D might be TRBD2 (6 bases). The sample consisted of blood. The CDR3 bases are TGTGCCAGCAGTTTTGGAGGGAGCGGTGAGACCCAGTACTTC. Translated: CASSFGGSGETQYF.